A selection of T cell receptor beta chains follows, all from one sample in a study of blood T cell repertoires in COVID-19. The data were produced by immunoSEQ multiplex PCR, yet TCRdb's version contains in-frame clones alone and is incomplete. The sample carries 150,000 to 200,000 clones, over 70% recorded once. Sequences were obtained from PBMCs or T cells enriched from blood (not recorded which). Receptors originate from a woman aged 40-49 years with acute COVID-19. Each CDR3 is given with its conserved first and last residue. Fields, in order: V gene, J gene, clone size, CDR3 protein. Clone size is stated in some rows and not others, as once, few, many or a class when expanded.

V: TRBV2; J: TRBJ2-1; size: -; CDR3: CASSGTSGSLGNEQFF
V: TRBV13; J: TRBJ1-2; size: -; CDR3: CASSIGQGQGYGYTF
V: TRBV19; J: TRBJ2-3; size: once; CDR3: CASSDGPAGRDTQYF
V: TRBV19; J: TRBJ2-1; size: -; CDR3: CASSRTSGSNSYNEQFF
V: TRBV19; J: TRBJ1-2; size: -; CDR3: CASSIEEGLGGYTF
V: TRBV12-3/TRBV12-4; J: TRBJ1-2; size: -; CDR3: CASSLGTGYGYTF
V: TRBV14; J: TRBJ1-1; size: -; CDR3: CASSHLGQGRRTEAFF
V: TRBV2; J: TRBJ2-1; size: -; CDR3: CASSPFNDRSEQFF
V: TRBV3-1/TRBV3-2; J: TRBJ1-2; size: -; CDR3: CASSHETGGYTF
V: TRBV10-3; J: TRBJ2-7; size: few; CDR3: CAIGLAGEEGEQYF
V: TRBV20-1; J: TRBJ1-5; size: -; CDR3: CSASDTGAAGNQPQHF
V: TRBV5-5; J: TRBJ2-1; size: -; CDR3: CASSLASGKYNEQFF
V: TRBV28; J: TRBJ1-4; size: -; CDR3: CASSSTRENEKLFF
V: TRBV30; J: TRBJ2-5; size: -; CDR3: CAWSVLDGQETQYF
V: TRBV11-3; J: TRBJ2-2; size: -; CDR3: CASSLGRLAGNTGELFF
V: TRBV6-5; J: TRBJ1-4; size: -; CDR3: CATTFEVGVGEKLFF
V: TRBV28; J: TRBJ2-2; size: -; CDR3: CASSIIGQGNSGSTGELFF
V: TRBV6-1; J: TRBJ1-5; size: few; CDR3: CASSEWEGNQPQHF
V: TRBV18; J: TRBJ1-1; size: -; CDR3: CASSPGGGGTEAFF
V: TRBV15; J: TRBJ1-4; size: -; CDR3: CATSRGASGEKLFF
V: TRBV5-1; J: TRBJ2-1; size: -; CDR3: CASSSGGVGAYNEQFF
V: TRBV18; J: TRBJ2-7; size: -; CDR3: CASSSGTASIYEQYF
V: TRBV5-5; J: TRBJ2-4; size: -; CDR3: CASSLYGVIRYF
V: TRBV7-3; J: TRBJ2-1; size: few; CDR3: CASSLKRNNEQFF
V: TRBV10-3; J: TRBJ2-6; size: -; CDR3: CAISVESSGANVLTF
V: TRBV27; J: TRBJ2-2; size: -; CDR3: CASSFTGLISTGELFF
V: TRBV18; J: TRBJ2-1; size: -; CDR3: CASSPPNGREVNEQFF
V: TRBV4-1; J: TRBJ2-5; size: -; CDR3: CARTRGLAGLETQYF
V: TRBV13; J: TRBJ2-3; size: -; CDR3: CASSLQRGTDTQYF
V: TRBV7-3; J: TRBJ2-2; size: -; CDR3: CASSPGTLRTGELFF
V: TRBV7-2; J: TRBJ2-3; size: -; CDR3: CASSSFSNALNTQYF